This is a list of T cell receptor beta chains from one sample in a study of blood T cell repertoires in COVID-19. TCRdb's table, derived via immunoSEQ multiplex PCR, lists solely in-frame clones and lacks some. This sample has roughly 140,000 clones; 84% occur once, and the top ten carry roughly 4%. What was sequenced was PBMCs or T cells enriched from blood (not recorded which). All receptors derive from a man aged 45 to 65 in a cohort exposed to, infected with or recovered from COVID-19 (not recorded which). The CDR3 runs from the conserved cysteine through the conserved F or W. A D gene is named only where the DNA matches it firmly. Size is stated for part of the rows, as once, few or many counts, or as a class when the clone is expanded.

NA,TRBV7-9,TRBJ2-5,NA,TGTGCCAGCAGCTTAGAAGGAGAAAGGACCCAGTACTTC,CASSLEGERTQYF
NA,TRBV11-2,TRBJ1-3,NA,TGTGCCAGCAGCTTTGGACAGTCTGGAAACACCATATATTTT,CASSFGQSGNTIYF
few,TRBV7-9,TRBJ2-7,NA,TGTGCCAGCAGCCTGGTCAGTTTCGAGCAGTACTTC,CASSLVSFEQYF
few,TRBV28,TRBJ2-5,TRBD2,TGTGCCGTACTAGCGGGAGACCAAGAGACCCAGTACTTC,CAVLAGDQETQYF
NA,TRBV11-3,TRBJ2-7,TRBD1,TGTGCCAGCAGCATCTCCGGGACAGGGTTCTACGAGCAGTACTTC,CASSISGTGFYEQYF
NA,TRBV30,TRBJ1-2,NA,TGTGCCTGGAGTGTCTATAACTATGGCTACACCTTC,CAWSVYNYGYTF
NA,TRBV6-5,TRBJ2-7,TRBD1,TGTGCCAGCAGGAGGACAGGTCGCGAGCAGTACTTC,CASRRTGREQYF
NA,TRBV2,TRBJ1-2,TRBD1,TGTGCCAGCAGTGGGCCGGGACAGTCTAACTATGGCTACACCTTC,CASSGPGQSNYGYTF
few,TRBV5-6,TRBJ2-7,NA,TGTGCCAGCAGCTTTGACACAGGGCACAGGTACGAGCAGTACTTC,CASSFDTGHRYEQYF
few,TRBV4-1,TRBJ1-1,NA,TGCGCCAGCAGCCGTGGGACAACTGAAGCTTTCTTT,CASSRGTTEAFF
NA,TRBV7-2,TRBJ2-3,TRBD2,TGTGCCAGCAGCTTTAGCGGGAGAAACGCAGATACGCAGTATTTT,CASSFSGRNADTQYF
NA,TRBV4-2,TRBJ2-1,NA,TGTGCCAGCAGCTCCAGGACTACCGCCTACAATGAGCAGTTCTTC,CASSSRTTAYNEQFF
NA,TRBV5-6,TRBJ2-1,NA,TGTGCCAGCAGCCCTGAGACGGGATTTTACAATGAGCAGTTCTTC,CASSPETGFYNEQFF